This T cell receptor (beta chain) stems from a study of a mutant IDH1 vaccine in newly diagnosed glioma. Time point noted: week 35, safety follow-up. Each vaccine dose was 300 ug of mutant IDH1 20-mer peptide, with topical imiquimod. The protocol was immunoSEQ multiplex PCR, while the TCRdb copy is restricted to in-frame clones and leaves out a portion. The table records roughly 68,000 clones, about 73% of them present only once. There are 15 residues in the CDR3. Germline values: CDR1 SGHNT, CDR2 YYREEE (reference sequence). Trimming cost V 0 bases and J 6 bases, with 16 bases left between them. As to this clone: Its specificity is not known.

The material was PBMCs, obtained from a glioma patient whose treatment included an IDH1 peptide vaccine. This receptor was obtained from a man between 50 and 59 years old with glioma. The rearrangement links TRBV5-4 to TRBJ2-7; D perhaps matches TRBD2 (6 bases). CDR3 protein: CASSLVGGGIGEQYF. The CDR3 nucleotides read TGTGCCAGCAGCTTGGTGGGTGGAGGGATCGGCGAGCAGTACTTC.